Listed below are T cell receptor beta chains from one sample, sequenced in a study of OX40 agonist ivuxolimab in advanced cancers. Generated by immunoSEQ multiplex PCR, the TCRdb table keeps only in-frame clones and is missing some. The table lists about 72,000 clones, approximately 92% of them singletons. The starting material was CD4+ or CD8+ T cells sorted from blood, obtained in a trial of the OX40 agonist ivuxolimab. The receptors were gathered from an adult with an advanced solid tumor such as melanoma, head and neck, liver or kidney cancer. Each CDR3 is given with its conserved first and last residue. The order of the fields is clone size, V gene, CDR3 length, D gene, J gene, CDR3 DNA, CDR3 protein. The D gene is left open where the match is weak. Where a row states a size, it is once, few, many or the class of an expanded clone; other rows omit it.

-	TRBV18	17	-	TRBJ2-1	TGTGCCAGCTCACCACCGAGGGACAGCGGGGCCTACAATGAGCAGTTCTTC	CASSPPRDSGAYNEQFF
-	TRBV7-9	14	TRBD1	TRBJ2-2	TGTGCCAGCAGCCCGACAGGGGGCACCGGGGAGCTGTTTTTT	CASSPTGGTGELFF
once	TRBV19	14	TRBD2	TRBJ2-5	TGTGCCAGTAAGAGGGGACTAGCGTATGAGACCCAGTACTTC	CASKRGLAYETQYF
-	TRBV2	12	-	TRBJ1-2	TGTGCCAGCAGCGGGGGGACCTATGGCTACACCTTC	CASSGGTYGYTF
-	TRBV7-6	12	-	TRBJ2-3	TGTGCCAGCAGCATCGACACAGATACGCAGTATTTT	CASSIDTDTQYF
-	TRBV9	15	-	TRBJ2-7	TGTGCCAGCAGCGTAGATGTTAGGGGGATGGACGAGCAGTACTTC	CASSVDVRGMDEQYF
-	TRBV18	13	-	TRBJ1-4	TGTGCCAGCTCACCGGCGGGCGGTGAAAAACTGTTTTTT	CASSPAGGEKLFF
-	TRBV2	13	-	TRBJ2-2	TGTGCCAGCAGTGATGAGGTCGCCGGGGAGCTGTTTTTT	CASSDEVAGELFF
-	TRBV29-1	12	-	TRBJ2-1	TGCAGCGTTGAATTGGGGGGCGATGAGCAGTTCTTC	CSVELGGDEQFF
-	TRBV30	13	TRBD1	TRBJ2-7	TGTGCCTGGAGCCGGGACAGGGGCGACGAGCAGTACTTC	CAWSRDRGDEQYF
-	TRBV2	16	TRBD1	TRBJ1-2	TGTGCCAGCAGCGGACAGGGGCCTCGAGGGGGATATGGCTACACCTTC	CASSGQGPRGGYGYTF
-	TRBV25-1	14	-	TRBJ2-5	TGTGCCAGCAGTGGGGCCCAGGGTTTGGAGACCCAGTACTTC	CASSGAQGLETQYF
-	TRBV2	13	-	TRBJ1-1	TGTGCCAGCCGCCAAGGTAGGGGGACTGAAGCTTTCTTT	CASRQGRGTEAFF
-	TRBV6-1	18	TRBD2	TRBJ2-1	TGTGCCAGCAGTGAAGGCGGGAGTGCGGGGAACTCCTACAATGAGCAGTTCTTC	CASSEGGSAGNSYNEQFF
once	TRBV11-2	16	-	TRBJ2-7	TGTGCCAGCAGCCTCGGGACCATTACCGACTCCTACGAGCAGTACTTC	CASSLGTITDSYEQYF
-	TRBV23-1	13	-	TRBJ2-6	TGCGCCAGCAGTCAAGCTGGGGCCAACGTCCTGACTTTC	CASSQAGANVLTF
-	TRBV5-1	14	-	TRBJ1-2	TGCGCCAGCAGCTTGGAAGCACAGGGTTATGGCTACACCTTC	CASSLEAQGYGYTF
-	TRBV2	15	-	TRBJ1-4	TGTGCCAGCAGGAATGAGGGTTCAACTAATGAAAAACTGTTTTTT	CASRNEGSTNEKLFF
-	TRBV9	15	-	TRBJ2-2	TGTGCCAGCACCACCTCACTAGCTGACACCGGGGAGCTGTTTTTT	CASTTSLADTGELFF
once	TRBV27	14	-	TRBJ2-3	TGTGCCAGCAGTTTAATAGGGCCTCCTGATACGCAGTATTTT	CASSLIGPPDTQYF
-	TRBV18	13	-	TRBJ2-4	TGTGCCAGCTCACCATCGTCCAAAAACATTCAGTACTTC	CASSPSSKNIQYF
once	TRBV28	15	-	TRBJ2-3	TGTGCCAGCAGTAAGGGGGCGGGGGCCCCAGATACGCAGTATTTT	CASSKGAGAPDTQYF
-	TRBV30	13	-	TRBJ1-1	TGTGCCTGGAGTCGGGCCTTGGGCACTGAAGCTTTCTTT	CAWSRALGTEAFF
-	TRBV2	13	TRBD1	TRBJ2-5	TGTGCCAGCAGTGGCTCCCGGGACAGGGAAGTGTACTTC	CASSGSRDREVYF
-	TRBV18	15	-	TRBJ2-1	TGTGCCAGCTCACCAGGGGGGGGGCCCAAGAATGAGCAGTTCTTC	CASSPGGGPKNEQFF
-	TRBV5-1	14	-	TRBJ2-7	TGCGCCAGCAGCTTGGGCGGGAAGTCCTACGAGCAGTACTTC	CASSLGGKSYEQYF
-	TRBV28	15	-	TRBJ1-3	TGTGCCAGCAGCCCTGGACGGATCTCTGGAAACACCATATATTTT	CASSPGRISGNTIYF
-	TRBV5-1	11	-	TRBJ2-5	TGCGCCAGCACGGACGAGGAGACCCAGTACTTC	CASTDEETQYF
-	TRBV7-3	13	-	TRBJ2-5	TGTGCCAGCAGCTTGGGGGTCCAAGAGACCCAGTACTTC	CASSLGVQETQYF
-	TRBV5-6	14	-	TRBJ2-7	TGTGCCAGCAGCTTGACAGGCAGATTTTTCAAGCAGTACTTC	CASSLTGRFFKQYF
-	TRBV11-3	14	-	TRBJ2-2	TGTGCCAGCAGCTGGGGCGGGAACACCGGGGAGCTGTTTTTT	CASSWGGNTGELFF
-	TRBV18	16	-	TRBJ2-6	TGTGCCAGCTCACCGGGTATAGCGGCTGGGGCCAACGTCCTGACTTTC	CASSPGIAAGANVLTF
-	TRBV7-6	16	TRBD2	TRBJ2-1	TGTGCCAGCAGCTTAGTGGGACTAGCGGGACACAATGAGCAGTTCTTC	CASSLVGLAGHNEQFF
-	TRBV19	16	-	TRBJ2-1	TGTGCCAGTAGCAATTCATTAGGGTCAGCCTACAATGAGCAGTTCTTC	CASSNSLGSAYNEQFF
-	TRBV7-9	14	-	TRBJ1-1	TGTGCCAGCAGCCCCTCGAGTTGGAACACTGAAGCTTTCTTT	CASSPSSWNTEAFF
few	TRBV7-9	12	-	TRBJ2-5	TGTGCCAGCAGCCCCGGGGCGGAGACCCAGTACTTC	CASSPGAETQYF
-	TRBV4-1	16	-	TRBJ2-1	TGCGCCAGCAGCCAAGAAGCCAGGGTCGAGTACAATGAGCAGTTCTTC	CASSQEARVEYNEQFF
-	TRBV28	16	-	TRBJ1-2	TGTGCCAGCAGTTTAGTTCGGGCGGGGGCGAACTATGGCTACACCTTC	CASSLVRAGANYGYTF
-	TRBV5-1	16	-	TRBJ2-3	TGCGCCAGCAGCGGAACAGGGATTTGGGGCACAGATACGCAGTATTTT	CASSGTGIWGTDTQYF
-	TRBV11-1	15	-	TRBJ2-1	TGTGCCAGCAGCTTAAACGGGGCTCAGTTAAGTGAGCAGTTCTTC	CASSLNGAQLSEQFF
-	TRBV19	15	-	TRBJ2-5	TGTGCCAGTAGTATGAATGACTGGGAAAGCGAGACCCAGTACTTC	CASSMNDWESETQYF
-	TRBV27	17	TRBD1	TRBJ1-6	TGTGCCAGCAGTTTAAGGTGGGACAGCTCCTATAATTCACCCCTCCACTTT	CASSLRWDSSYNSPLHF
-	TRBV19	13	-	TRBJ1-2	TGTGCCAGTAGCCAGAGGAACAACTATGGCTACACCTTC	CASSQRNNYGYTF
-	TRBV6-1	14	-	TRBJ1-1	TGTGCCAGCAGTGAATCCCGCTCTTACACTGAAGCTTTCTTT	CASSESRSYTEAFF
-	TRBV7-8	16	TRBD1	TRBJ1-2	TGTGCCAGCAGCTTATCAAAAGGACAGGGGGCTATTGGCTACACCTTC	CASSLSKGQGAIGYTF
-	TRBV7-9	18	TRBD2	TRBJ2-1	TGTGCCAGCAGCCTGGGTAGGACTAGCGGGAGCTCCTACAATGAGCAGTTCTTC	CASSLGRTSGSSYNEQFF
-	TRBV5-1	16	TRBD2	TRBJ2-1	TGCGCCAGCCAGAGACTAGCGGCTAGCTCCTACAATGAGCAGTTCTTC	CASQRLAASSYNEQFF
-	TRBV19	20	-	TRBJ1-1	TGTGCCAGTACCCTATATATCCCCGGGGTTGTGGGGGCCATGAACACTGAAGCTTTCTTT	CASTLYIPGVVGAMNTEAFF
-	TRBV5-4	17	TRBD2	TRBJ2-7	TGTGCCAGCAGCTTGCCCGGGACTAGCGGGTTCTCCTACGAGCAGTACTTC	CASSLPGTSGFSYEQYF
-	TRBV5-5	15	-	TRBJ1-4	TGTGCCAGCAGCTTGGCCGTGGGGAATAATGAAAAACTGTTTTTT	CASSLAVGNNEKLFF
-	TRBV5-1	13	-	TRBJ2-1	TGCGCCAACAGCTTGAACGGATACAATGAGCAGTTCTTC	CANSLNGYNEQFF
-	TRBV19	17	-	TRBJ1-2	TGTGCCAGTAGTATAGGTTTTTCCGGGATCCGGCGATATGGCTACACCTTC	CASSIGFSGIRRYGYTF
-	TRBV19	16	-	TRBJ1-6	TGTGCCAGTAGTATTGGTGTGGGCTCCTATAATTCACCCCTCCACTTT	CASSIGVGSYNSPLHF
-	TRBV5-1	19	TRBD1	TRBJ2-3	TGCGCCAGCAGCTTGGGGTCAGGGGGTCTTAGTGGGACGACAGATACGCAGTATTTT	CASSLGSGGLSGTTDTQYF
-	TRBV2	15	-	TRBJ1-5	TGTGCCAGCAGGGGGGACCTTCATAGCAATCAGCCCCAGCATTTT	CASRGDLHSNQPQHF